The clone carrying this T cell receptor (beta chain) was picked up many times. Its antigen is unidentified. Patients between 18 and 65 years old had hyperthyroidism, newly diagnosed and lasting under 2 months. In making diagnoses, clinical symptoms, serum thyroxine and TRAb, thyroid ultrasound and orbital computed tomography were all used. The record originates from a study of T cells in Graves' hyperthyroidism and ophthalmopathy. Overall study results and limits: Ophthalmopathy was told apart from stable hyperthyroidism by a 13 V-J model. It was a median 6.5 months before onset that the model predicted ophthalmopathy.

There were TCR beta CDR3 regions amplified from RNA transcripts. The HTBI primer set was used in a first-round RT-PCR of the TCR CDR3. TCRdb reprocessed the multiplex PCR reads via MiXCR and lists one record per CDR3 protein. This sample has 370,000 or so distinct CDR3 sequences, with approximately 15% found just once. This TCR derives from a woman aged 18-29 years with Graves' hyperthyroidism that later progressed to Graves' ophthalmopathy. Sequencing input: blood.

CDR3 coding DNA: TGTGCCAGCAGCTACCTGGGGCGCTCCTACGAGCAGTACTTC. This translates into CASSYLGRSYEQYF. This rearrangement joins TRBV27 to TRBJ2-7; D might be TRBD1 (5 bases). Per the germline V gene, CDR1 is MNHEY and CDR2 is SMNVEV (reference sequence). The CDR3 has 14 residues. Trimming pared 6 bases from V and 0 bases from J, leaving 12 bases between.